The T cell receptor beta chain described here comes from a study of somatic mutations in cytotoxic T cells in rheumatoid arthritis. Study details: The researchers flow-sorted some T-cell populations stained with V beta antibodies and got nearly 100% purity, and these included V beta1+ cells sequenced for TCRB.

As for this clone: Its specificity is not known.

Findings of the study overall: Nobody knew which antigens the expanded CD8+ clones targeted. Adjustment for multiple comparisons was not applied to the slight TRBV07 underrepresentation observed in rheumatoid arthritis patients.

The repertoire was sequenced with immunoSEQ multiplex PCR; TCRdb's copy has only in-frame clones and lacks some. The repertoire includes about 25,000 clones, approximately 73% of them detected once, and roughly 8.9% sits in the top ten. After CD4+ and CD8+ cells were isolated by positive magnetic bead selection, their purity was checked by flow cytometry. V lost 0 bases and J lost 5, with 11 bases in between. CDR3 length: 14 residues. Germline V gives CDR1 SGDLS, CDR2 YYNGEE. The V and J genes are TRBV9 and TRBJ2-5, with D maybe TRBD2 (7 bases). The TCR comes from a woman between 18 and 29 years old in good health. Source material: CD8+ T cells sorted from blood. The chain's CDR3 is CASSVGRGGETQYF. The DNA of the CDR3 is TGTGCCAGCAGCGTAGGCAGGGGAGGGGAGACCCAGTACTTC.